This record covers a single T cell receptor (beta chain). Antigen unknown. This CDR3 is 13 amino acids long. The germline V gene has CDR1 SGHRS and CDR2 YFSETQ. The V gene lost 4 bases and the J gene lost 5 bases, with 10 bases spanning the gap. 13 Jbeta primers and 60 Vbeta primers were used for the PCR. Here immunoSEQ multiplex PCR was the method, and the copy in TCRdb shows in-frame clones only, minus some. The data hold 170,000 or so clones, with around 84% observed a single time. The data were taken from a study of cytomegalovirus exposure and HLA in healthy donors. Study-wide points: A later analysis found TCR association rates differed by HLA locus, highest for DRB1 and lowest for HLA-C.

The gene calls are TRBV5-1 and TRBJ2-1, with D perhaps TRBD2 (6 bases). The source is a woman in her thirties or forties in good health and CMV-seronegative. Material: PBMCs. The CDR3 spells CASSREIHNEQFF. CDR3 in DNA: TGCGCCAGCAGCCGGGAGATCCACAATGAGCAGTTCTTC.